Reported below is one T cell receptor beta chain. Sequencing used immunoSEQ multiplex PCR; TCRdb keeps in-frame clones, though not all of them. In the table there are roughly 110,000 clones, approximately 80% of which are singletons. The sample comes from a study of blood T cell repertoires in COVID-19. Study as a whole: Nucleic acid was either cDNA or gDNA, and it came from T cells, B-cell-depleted T cells, or PBMCs.

This CDR3 has 14 amino acids. The ends lost 5 bases at V and 4 bases at J; junction bases unmatched: 7. Germline-derived CDR1 and CDR2 are SGHAT and FQNNGV. The chain joins TRBV11-2 to TRBJ2-5; 7 nucleotides match TRBD2. Specimen: peripheral blood. This receptor was obtained from a woman in her 70s with acute or convalescent COVID-19. The DNA for the CDR3 is TGTGCCAGCAGCATTCGGGCTAGCGGAGAGACCCAGTACTTC. Its protein is CASSIRASGETQYF.